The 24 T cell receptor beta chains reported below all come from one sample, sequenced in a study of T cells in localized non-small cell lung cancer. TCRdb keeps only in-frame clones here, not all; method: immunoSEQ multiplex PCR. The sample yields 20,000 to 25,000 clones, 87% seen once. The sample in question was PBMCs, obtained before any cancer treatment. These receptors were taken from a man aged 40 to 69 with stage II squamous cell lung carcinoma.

DNA for the CDR3: TGTGCCAGCAGCTTAGAATTGAGGGAACGTATGGGGACTGGAAACACCATATATTTT. Translation: CASSLELRERMGTGNTIYF. This sequence joins TRBV7-6 and TRBJ1-3, with D hard to call. The germline V and J ends were trimmed by 1 base and 2 bases, with 21 bases remaining between them. The CDR3 sequence is 19 residues long. Germline values: CDR1 SGHVS, CDR2 FNYEAQ.

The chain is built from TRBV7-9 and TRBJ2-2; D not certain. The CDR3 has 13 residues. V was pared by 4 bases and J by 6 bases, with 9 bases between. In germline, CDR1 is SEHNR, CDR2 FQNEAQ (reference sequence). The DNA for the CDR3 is TGTGCCAGCAGCTCGCCCTCAGCCGGGGAGCTGTTTTTT. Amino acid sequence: CASSSPSAGELFF.

CDR3 in amino acids: CASSYGAIPLGHEQYF. The CDR3, as DNA: TGTGCCAGCAGTTACGGCGCGATACCGTTAGGCCACGAGCAGTACTTC. The chain recombines TRBV6-5 with TRBJ2-7; no clear D gene. Germline CDR1 and CDR2: MNHEY and SVGAGI. CDR3 size: 16 residues. The ends were cut back, 2 bases at V and 5 bases at J, with 19 bases in the middle.

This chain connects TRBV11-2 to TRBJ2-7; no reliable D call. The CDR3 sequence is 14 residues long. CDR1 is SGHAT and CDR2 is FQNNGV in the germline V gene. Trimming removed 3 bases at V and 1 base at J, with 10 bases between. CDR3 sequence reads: CASSLGHFSYEQYF. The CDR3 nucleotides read TGTGCCAGCAGCTTGGGCCATTTTTCCTACGAGCAGTACTTC.

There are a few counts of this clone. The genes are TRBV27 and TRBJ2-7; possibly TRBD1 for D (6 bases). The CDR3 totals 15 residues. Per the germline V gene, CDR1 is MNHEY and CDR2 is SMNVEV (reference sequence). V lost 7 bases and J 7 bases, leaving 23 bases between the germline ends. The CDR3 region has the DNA TGTGCCAGCATGACGAGACGACAGGCCACCCTTGAGCAGTACTTC. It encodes CASMTRRQATLEQYF.

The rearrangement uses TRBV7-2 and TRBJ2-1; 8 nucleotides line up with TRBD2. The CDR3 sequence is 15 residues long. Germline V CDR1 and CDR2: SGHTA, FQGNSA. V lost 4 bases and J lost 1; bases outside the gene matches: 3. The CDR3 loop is CASSWLAGSYNEQFF. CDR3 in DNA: TGTGCCAGCAGCTGGTTAGCGGGGTCCTACAATGAGCAGTTCTTC.

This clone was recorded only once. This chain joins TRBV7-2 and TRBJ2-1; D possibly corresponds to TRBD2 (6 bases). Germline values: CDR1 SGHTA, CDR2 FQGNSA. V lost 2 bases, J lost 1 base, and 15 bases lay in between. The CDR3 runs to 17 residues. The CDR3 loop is CASSLRPRRGSYNEQFF. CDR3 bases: TGTGCCAGCAGCTTAAGGCCTAGACGGGGGTCCTACAATGAGCAGTTCTTC.

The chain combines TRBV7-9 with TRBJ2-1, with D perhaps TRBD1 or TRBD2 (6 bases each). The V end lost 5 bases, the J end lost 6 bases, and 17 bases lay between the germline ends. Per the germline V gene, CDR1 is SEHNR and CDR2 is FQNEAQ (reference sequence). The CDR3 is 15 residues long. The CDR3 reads CASSPRRGASNEQFF. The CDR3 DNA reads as TGTGCCAGCAGCCCGCGAAGGGGGGCCTCCAATGAGCAGTTCTTC.

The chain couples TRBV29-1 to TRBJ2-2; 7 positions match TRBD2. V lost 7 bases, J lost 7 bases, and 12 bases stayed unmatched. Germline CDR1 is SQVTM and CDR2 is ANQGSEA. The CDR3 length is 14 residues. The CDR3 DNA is TGCAGCGCTGCTGGAGGACTAGGGAGCGGGGAGCTGTTTTTT. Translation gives CSAAGGLGSGELFF.

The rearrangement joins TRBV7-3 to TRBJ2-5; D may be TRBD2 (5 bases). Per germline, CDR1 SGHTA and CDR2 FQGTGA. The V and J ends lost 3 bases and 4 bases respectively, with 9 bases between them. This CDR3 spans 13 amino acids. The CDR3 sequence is CASSFPGGETQYF. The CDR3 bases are TGTGCCAGCAGCTTCCCAGGAGGAGAGACCCAGTACTTC.

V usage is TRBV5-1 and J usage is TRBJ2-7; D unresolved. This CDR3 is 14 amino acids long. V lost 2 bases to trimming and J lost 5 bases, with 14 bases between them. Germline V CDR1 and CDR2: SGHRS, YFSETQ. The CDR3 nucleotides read TGCGCCAGCAGCTTACGTGGGGTTATGGACGAGCAGTACTTC. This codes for CASSLRGVMDEQYF.

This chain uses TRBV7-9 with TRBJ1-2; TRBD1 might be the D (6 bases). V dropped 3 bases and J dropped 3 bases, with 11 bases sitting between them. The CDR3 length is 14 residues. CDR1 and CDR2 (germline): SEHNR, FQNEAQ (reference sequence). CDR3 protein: CASSLSGEDYGYTF. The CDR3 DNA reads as TGTGCCAGCAGCTTGTCAGGGGAAGACTATGGCTACACCTTC.

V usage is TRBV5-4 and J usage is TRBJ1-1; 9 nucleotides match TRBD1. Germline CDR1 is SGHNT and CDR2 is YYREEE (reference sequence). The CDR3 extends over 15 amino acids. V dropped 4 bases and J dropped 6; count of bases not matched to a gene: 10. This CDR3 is CASSSQTGGGAEAFF. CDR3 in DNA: TGTGCCAGCAGCAGTCAAACAGGGGGCGGGGCTGAAGCTTTCTTT.

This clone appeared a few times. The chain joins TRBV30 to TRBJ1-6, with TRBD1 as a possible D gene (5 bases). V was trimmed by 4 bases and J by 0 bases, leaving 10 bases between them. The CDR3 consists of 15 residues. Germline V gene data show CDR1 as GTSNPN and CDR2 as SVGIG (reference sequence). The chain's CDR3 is CAWMQGNSYNSPLHF. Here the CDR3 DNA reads TGTGCCTGGATGCAGGGTAACTCCTATAATTCACCCCTCCACTTT. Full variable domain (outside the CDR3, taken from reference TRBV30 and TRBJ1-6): SQTIHQWPATLVQPVGSPLSLECTVEGTSNPNLYWYRQAAGRGLQLLFYSVGIGQISSEVPQNLSASRPQDRQFILSSKKLLLSDSGFYLCAWMQGNSYNSPLHFGNGTRLTVT.

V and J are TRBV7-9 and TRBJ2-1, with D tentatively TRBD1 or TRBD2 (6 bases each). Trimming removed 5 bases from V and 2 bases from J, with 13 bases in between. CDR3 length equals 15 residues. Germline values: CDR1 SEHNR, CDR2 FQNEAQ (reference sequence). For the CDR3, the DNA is TGTGCCAGCAGCCTTTCTAGGGGGGCCTACAATGAGCAGTTCTTC. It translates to CASSLSRGAYNEQFF.

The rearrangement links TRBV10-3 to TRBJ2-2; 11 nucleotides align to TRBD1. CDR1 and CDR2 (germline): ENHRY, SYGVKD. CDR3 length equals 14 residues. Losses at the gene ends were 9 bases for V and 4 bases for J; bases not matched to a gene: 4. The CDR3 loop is CAIGQGARTGELFF. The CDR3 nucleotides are TGTGCCATTGGACAGGGGGCGCGCACCGGGGAGCTGTTTTTT.

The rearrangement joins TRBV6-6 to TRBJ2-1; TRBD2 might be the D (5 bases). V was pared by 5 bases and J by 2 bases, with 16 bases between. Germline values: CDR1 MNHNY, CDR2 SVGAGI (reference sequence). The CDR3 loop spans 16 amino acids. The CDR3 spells CASSGKAAATYNEQFF. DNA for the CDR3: TGTGCCAGCAGTGGGAAAGCGGCGGCCACCTACAATGAGCAGTTCTTC.

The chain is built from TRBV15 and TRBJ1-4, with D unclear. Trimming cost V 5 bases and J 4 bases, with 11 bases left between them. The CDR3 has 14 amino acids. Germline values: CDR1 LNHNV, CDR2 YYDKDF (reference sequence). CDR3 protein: CATSAGGDNEKLFF. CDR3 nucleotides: TGTGCCACCAGCGCAGGAGGTGATAATGAAAAACTGTTTTTT. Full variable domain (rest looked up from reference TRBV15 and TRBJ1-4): DAMVIQNPRYQVTQFGKPVTLSCSQTLNHNVMYWYQQKSSQAPKLLFHYYDKDFNNEADTPDNFQSRRPNTSFCFLDIRSPGLGDTAMYLCATSAGGDNEKLFFGSGTQLSVL.

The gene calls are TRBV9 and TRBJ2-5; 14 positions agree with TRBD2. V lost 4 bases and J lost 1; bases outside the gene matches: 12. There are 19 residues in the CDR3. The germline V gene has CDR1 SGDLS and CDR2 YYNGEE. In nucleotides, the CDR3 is TGTGCCAGCAGCCCCCGACTAGCGGGAGGGGGAGGGGCCCAAGAGACCCAGTACTTC. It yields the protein CASSPRLAGGGGAQETQYF. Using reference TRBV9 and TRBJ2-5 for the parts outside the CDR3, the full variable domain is DSGVTQTPKHLITATGQRVTLRCSPRSGDLSVYWYQQSLDQGLQFLIQYYNGEERAKGNILERFSAQQFPDLHSELNLSSLELGDSALYFCASSPRLAGGGGAQETQYFGPGTRLLVL.

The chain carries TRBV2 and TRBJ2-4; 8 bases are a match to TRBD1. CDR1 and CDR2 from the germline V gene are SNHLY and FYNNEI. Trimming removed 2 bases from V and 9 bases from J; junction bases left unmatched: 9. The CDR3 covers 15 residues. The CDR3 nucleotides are TGTGCCAGCAGTGAACTGTTTGGACAGGGTGGCATTCAGTACTTC. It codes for CASSELFGQGGIQYF.

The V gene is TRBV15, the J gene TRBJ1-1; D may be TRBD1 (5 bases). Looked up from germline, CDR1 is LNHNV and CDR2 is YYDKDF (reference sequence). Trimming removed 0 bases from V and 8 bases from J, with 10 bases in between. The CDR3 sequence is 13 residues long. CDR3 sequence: CATSRDPGDEAFF. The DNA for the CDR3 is TGTGCCACCAGCAGAGATCCTGGGGACGAAGCTTTCTTT.

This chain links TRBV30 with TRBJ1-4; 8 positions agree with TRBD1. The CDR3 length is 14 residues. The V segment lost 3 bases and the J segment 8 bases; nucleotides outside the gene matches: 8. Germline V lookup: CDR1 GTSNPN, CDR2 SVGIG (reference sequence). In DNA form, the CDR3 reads TGTGCCTGGAGAGTACAGGGGGGTAGGGAAAAACTGTTTTTT. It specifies CAWRVQGGREKLFF.

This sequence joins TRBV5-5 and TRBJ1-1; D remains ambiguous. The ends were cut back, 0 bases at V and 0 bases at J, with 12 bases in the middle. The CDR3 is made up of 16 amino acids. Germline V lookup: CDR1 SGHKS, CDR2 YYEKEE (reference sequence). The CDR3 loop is CASSLVSRGLNTEAFF. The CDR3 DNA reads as TGTGCCAGCAGCTTGGTTTCCCGAGGGCTGAACACTGAAGCTTTCTTT.

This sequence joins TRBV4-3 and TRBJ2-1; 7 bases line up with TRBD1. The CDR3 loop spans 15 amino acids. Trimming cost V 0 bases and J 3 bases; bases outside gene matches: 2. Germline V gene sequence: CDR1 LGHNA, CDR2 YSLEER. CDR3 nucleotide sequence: TGCGCCAGCAGCCAAGAGGGACAGAGCTACAATGAGCAGTTCTTC. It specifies CASSQEGQSYNEQFF.